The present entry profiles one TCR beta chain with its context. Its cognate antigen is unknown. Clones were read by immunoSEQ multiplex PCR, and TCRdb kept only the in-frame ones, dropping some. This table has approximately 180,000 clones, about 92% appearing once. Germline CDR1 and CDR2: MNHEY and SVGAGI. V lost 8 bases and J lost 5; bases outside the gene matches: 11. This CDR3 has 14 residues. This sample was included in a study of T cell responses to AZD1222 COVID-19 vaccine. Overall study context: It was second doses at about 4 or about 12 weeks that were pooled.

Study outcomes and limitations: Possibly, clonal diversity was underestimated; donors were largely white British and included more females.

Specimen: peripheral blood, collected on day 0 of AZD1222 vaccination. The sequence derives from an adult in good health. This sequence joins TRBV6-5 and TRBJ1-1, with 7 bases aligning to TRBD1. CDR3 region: CASSGQAGGTEAFF. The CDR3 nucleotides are TGTGCCAGCTCTGGACAGGCGGGAGGAACTGAAGCTTTCTTT.